The 20 T cell receptor beta chains reported below all come from one sample, sequenced in a study of shared clonotypes between healthy human individuals. Sequenced by immunoSEQ multiplex PCR; TCRdb stores in-frame clones only, minus some. The sample lists about 450,000 clones, 79% occurring once. The specimen sequenced was PBMCs. The receptors were sampled from a woman in her thirties or forties in good health. Some clones in this sample may be carry-over from other donors' samples.

The chain carries TRBV12-5 and TRBJ1-3; 9 bases fit TRBD1. The CDR3 length is 14 residues. CDR1 is LGHNT, CDR2 FRNRAP, per germline. The ends lost 6 bases at V and 8 bases at J; junction bases unmatched: 8. The CDR3 DNA follows: TGTGCTAGTGGGGCGACAGGGGGAAGCGACACCATATATTTT. Encoded protein: CASGATGGSDTIYF.

V and J are TRBV7-2 and TRBJ1-2; D is unresolved. Germline V gene lookup returns CDR1 SGHTA and CDR2 FQGNSA. This CDR3 contains 15 residues. V was shortened by 5 bases and J by 4 bases, with 17 bases between the two germline ends. The CDR3 DNA is TGTGCCAGCAGCCCGTCCCCGACGGTCATCTATGGCTACACCTTC. It encodes CASSPSPTVIYGYTF.

The rearrangement joins TRBV4-2 to TRBJ2-2; 8 nucleotides align to TRBD1. Germline loops: CDR1 LGHNA, CDR2 YNFKEQ. This CDR3 spans 16 amino acids. Unmatched junction bases numbered 6, after V lost 0 bases and J lost 6 bases. CDR3 sequence: CASSQEDRVEAGELFF. DNA of the CDR3: TGTGCCAGCAGCCAAGAGGACAGGGTGGAGGCCGGGGAGCTGTTTTTT.

CDR3 protein: CASSQETSGTLRTDTQYF. The CDR3 DNA sequence: TGCGCCAGCAGCCAAGAGACATCCGGGACTCTCAGGACAGATACGCAGTATTTT. The rearrangement links TRBV4-3 to TRBJ2-3, with TRBD2 as a possible D gene (6 bases). The V and J ends lost 0 bases and 3 bases respectively, with 19 bases between them. This CDR3 has 18 residues. CDR1 and CDR2 (germline): LGHNA, YSLEER.

This chain connects TRBV28 to TRBJ2-5, with a possible D match to TRBD2 (6 bases). The CDR3 spans 15 residues. In germline, CDR1 is MDHEN, CDR2 SYDVKM. Trimming stripped 7 bases from V and 4 bases from J, with 19 bases between. CDR3 nucleotides: TGTGCCAGCATCCCCCCGGGGGACGGAAGAGAGACCCAGTACTTC. Its protein product is CASIPPGDGRETQYF.

This clone has more than one count but fewer than ten. The gene calls are TRBV10-3 and TRBJ2-3, with 7 bases that match TRBD1. This CDR3 spans 14 amino acids. Germline CDR1 ENHRY, CDR2 SYGVKD. J gave up 5 bases and V 9 bases, and 11 bases lay outside the gene matches. The CDR3 sequence: CAIQPTGPEDTQYF. Written as DNA, the CDR3 is TGTGCCATACAACCGACAGGGCCAGAAGATACGCAGTATTTT.

The chain links TRBV10-2 to TRBJ2-7; TRBD2 matches at 8 bases. CDR3 length: 16 residues. Unmatched junction bases numbered 10, after V lost 4 bases and J lost 2 bases. Per the germline V gene, CDR1 is WSHSY and CDR2 is SAAADI. The CDR3 bases are TGCGCCAGCAGTGTGCGGACTAGCAGGGCCGCCTACGAGCAGTACTTC. This translates into CASSVRTSRAAYEQYF.

A few counts support this clone. The rearrangement joins TRBV9 to TRBJ1-3; 10 bases agree with TRBD1. Germline assignment: CDR1 SGDLS and CDR2 YYNGEE. The CDR3 has 14 amino acids. The V gene end was trimmed by 4 bases and the J gene end by 7 bases; junction bases not matched to a gene: 5. CDR3 in amino acids: CASSWDRGGNTIYF. CDR3 nucleotide sequence: TGTGCCAGCAGCTGGGACAGGGGAGGGAACACCATATATTTT.

V and J are TRBV5-1 and TRBJ2-5, with D tentatively TRBD1 (5 bases). V gave up 4 bases and J gave up 3 bases, with 16 bases separating them. CDR1 and CDR2 from the germline V gene are SGHRS and YFSETQ. The CDR3 runs 15 residues. The CDR3 bases are TGCGCCAGCAGCCCCGCGGCAGGGTTAGAAGAGACCCAGTACTTC. Its translation is CASSPAAGLEETQYF. Combining the CDR3 with reference TRBV5-1 and TRBJ2-5 gives the whole variable domain KAGVTQTPRYLIKTRGQQVTLSCSPISGHRSVSWYQQTPGQGLQFLFEYFSETQRNKGNFPGRFSGRQFSNSRSEMNVSTLELGDSALYLCASSPAAGLEETQYFGPGTRLLVL.

J is TRBJ1-1 and V is TRBV19, with no clear D. Trimming took 2 bases from V and 3 from J, leaving 10 bases between them. From germline, CDR1 is LNHDA and CDR2 SQIVND (reference sequence). The length of the CDR3 is 14 residues. This CDR3 is CASSINPTYTEAFF. DNA of the CDR3: TGTGCCAGTAGTATAAATCCCACATACACTGAAGCTTTCTTT.

The chain employs TRBV7-9 and TRBJ2-7; possible D gene TRBD1, 6 bases. CDR1 SEHNR and CDR2 FQNEAQ come from the germline V gene (reference sequence). V was pared by 4 bases and J by 3 bases, with 10 bases between. The CDR3 covers 13 residues. CDR3 region: CASSSGQSYEQYF. The CDR3 DNA reads TGTGCCAGCAGCTCCGGACAGAGCTACGAGCAGTACTTC.

This clone has only one observation. This may stem from a read error, because a much larger clone lies one nucleotide away. Distinct nucleotide sequences in the sample also encode this CDR3. This chain uses TRBV28 with TRBJ1-5; no definite D call. CDR1 is MDHEN, CDR2 SYDVKM, per germline. The V gene lost 0 bases and the J gene lost 2 bases, with 17 bases spanning the gap. This CDR3 has 18 amino acids. The CDR3 region is CASSLWNPSHGGNQPQHF. CDR3 sequence (DNA): TGTGCCAGCAGTTTATGGAACCCCTCACACGGGGGCAATCAGCCCCAGCATTTT.

V usage is TRBV28 and J usage is TRBJ2-1; 12 bases are a match to TRBD1. The V segment lost 5 bases and the J segment 9 bases; nucleotides outside the gene matches: 5. Per the germline V gene, CDR1 is MDHEN and CDR2 is SYDVKM. The CDR3 totals 14 residues. The CDR3 nucleotides read TGTGCCAGCAGTCCCGGGACAGGGGGCGGTGAGCAGTTCTTC. As protein: CASSPGTGGGEQFF.

The chain combines TRBV7-3 with TRBJ2-5, with 14 bases identical to TRBD2. This CDR3 spans 15 amino acids. Germline V gives CDR1 SGHTA, CDR2 FQGTGA. With V trimmed by 5 bases and J by 4 bases, 3 bases remained unmatched. This CDR3 reads CASSPGLAGGETQYF. The DNA for the CDR3 is TGTGCCAGCAGCCCTGGACTAGCGGGAGGAGAGACCCAGTACTTC.

The chain couples TRBV7-3 to TRBJ1-2; the D is unclear. Trimming left V 0 bases short and J 8 bases short, with 13 bases between. This CDR3 has 14 residues. Germline V gives CDR1 SGHTA, CDR2 FQGTGA. CDR3 nucleotides: TGTGCCAGCAGCTTAACGTTTACAGATGGAGGCTACACCTTC. It codes for CASSLTFTDGGYTF.

The chain combines TRBV28 with TRBJ2-7; D call uncertain. Trimming cost V 7 bases and J 0 bases, with 19 bases left between them. CDR3 length: 16 amino acids. CDR1 MDHEN and CDR2 SYDVKM come from the germline V gene. The CDR3: CASNPRIGSRSYEQYF. As DNA, the CDR3 is TGTGCCAGCAACCCCCGCATCGGATCCCGCTCCTACGAGCAGTACTTC.

This chain uses TRBV5-6 with TRBJ2-2; D is unclear. CDR1 and CDR2 (germline): SGHDT, YYEEEE. This CDR3 has 16 residues. Trimming took 3 bases from V and 1 from J, leaving 13 bases between them. The CDR3 here is CASSYYRLGNTGELFF. In DNA, the CDR3 is TGTGCCAGCAGCTACTACCGACTGGGGAACACCGGGGAGCTGTTTTTT.

V usage is TRBV5-1 and J usage is TRBJ1-1, with a tentative D call TRBD1 (6 bases). Germline-derived CDR1 and CDR2 are SGHRS and YFSETQ. The CDR3 is 15 residues long. The V and J ends lost 0 bases and 4 bases respectively, with 13 bases between them. Here the CDR3 reads CASSLAGHRGTEAFF. As DNA, the CDR3 is TGCGCCAGCAGCTTGGCGGGACATAGAGGCACTGAAGCTTTCTTT. Together with reference TRBV5-1 and TRBJ1-1, the CDR3 gives the full variable domain: KAGVTQTPRYLIKTRGQQVTLSCSPISGHRSVSWYQQTPGQGLQFLFEYFSETQRNKGNFPGRFSGRQFSNSRSEMNVSTLELGDSALYLCASSLAGHRGTEAFFGQGTRLTVV.

The chain employs TRBV29-1 and TRBJ2-7, with 10 bases fitting TRBD2. The germline V gene encodes CDR1 SQVTM and CDR2 ANQGSEA. The V segment lost 3 bases and the J segment 4 bases; nucleotides outside the gene matches: 3. The CDR3 contains 13 residues. CDR3 protein: CSVDSGRGYEQYF. CDR3 DNA: TGCAGCGTTGACAGCGGGAGGGGGTACGAGCAGTACTTC.

The rearrangement joins TRBV2 to TRBJ2-4; no reliable D call. The CDR3 covers 14 residues. CDR1 is SNHLY, CDR2 FYNNEI, per germline. Trimming stripped 5 bases from V and 1 base from J, with 9 bases between. CDR3 DNA sequence: TGTGCCAGCAGTACCAAGGGTGCCAAAAACATTCAGTACTTC. Translation gives CASSTKGAKNIQYF.